These T cell receptor beta chains were read from a single sample in a study of HIV-infected patients and healthy controls. Using its own MiXCR run on the 5' RACE reads, TCRdb lists one record per CDR3 protein. The sample carries more than 15,000 distinct CDR3 sequences, 9.4% recorded once. The sample taken for sequencing was blood. All receptors come from an adult in good health. Both conserved end residues are part of each CDR3. A D gene is named only where the DNA matches it firmly. Clone size is not always given. Where it is, it says once, few, many or a class for expanded clones.

cdr3_aa cdr3_nt j_call d_call v_call clone_size
CASSYGGVGQPQHF TGTGCCAGCAGTTACGGGGGGGTTGGGCAGCCCCAGCATTTT TRBJ1-5 . TRBV6-5 .
CASSVGASSTDTQYF TGTGCCAGCAGTGTGGGGGCCTCAAGCACAGATACGCAGTATTTT TRBJ2-3 . TRBV25-1 many
CASSPYRGYGEKLFF TGTGCCAGCAGTCCCTACAGGGGGTATGGTGAAAAACTGTTTTTT TRBJ1-4 TRBD1 TRBV28 many
CAISVQGRGQETQYF TGTGCCATCAGTGTACAGGGGCGCGGGCAAGAGACCCAGTACTTC TRBJ2-5 TRBD1 TRBV10-3 .
CASRDAAGLENEQFF TGTGCCAGCAGGGATGCGGCGGGGTTAGAGAATGAGCAGTTCTTC TRBJ2-1 . TRBV12-3/TRBV12-4 many
CASSWSTDTQYF TGTGCCAGCAGCTGGAGCACAGATACGCAGTATTTT TRBJ2-3 . TRBV7-9 many
CASSIPMSAGELFF TGTGCCAGTAGTATCCCGATGTCGGCCGGGGAGCTGTTTTTT TRBJ2-2 . TRBV19 many
CAWSGADTQYF TGTGCCTGGAGCGGCGCAGATACGCAGTATTTT TRBJ2-3 . TRBV30 .
CASSLPASLETQYF TGTGCCAGCAGCCTACCGGCAAGCTTAGAGACCCAGTACTTC TRBJ2-5 . TRBV7-2 .
CASSALAGGPYGTGELFF TGTGCCAGCAGCGCCCTAGCGGGAGGGCCGTATGGGACCGGGGAGCTGTTTTTT TRBJ2-2 TRBD2 TRBV9 many
CSARVELGNTEAFF TGCAGTGCTAGAGTCGAGTTGGGGAACACTGAAGCTTTCTTT TRBJ1-1 . TRBV20-1 few
CTLKQSTIIKNIQYF TGCACTCTTAAGCAGTCGACGATCATCAAAAACATTCAGTACTTC TRBJ2-4 . TRBV29-1 many
CASSLAGHNNEKLFF TGTGCCAGCAGTCTAGCGGGACACAACAATGAAAAACTGTTTTTT TRBJ1-4 . TRBV28 many
CATSERLGGTDTQYF TGTGCCACCAGTGAGAGGTTAGGGGGCACAGATACGCAGTATTTT TRBJ2-3 . TRBV24-1 medium-sized
CASSLETGTSGSLADTQYF TGTGCCAGCAGCTTAGAGACGGGGACTAGCGGGAGTCTTGCAGATACGCAGTATTTT TRBJ2-3 TRBD2 TRBV7-9 few
CASSYRGQDYGYTF TGTGCCAGCAGTTACCGCGGGCAGGACTATGGCTACACCTTC TRBJ1-2 . TRBV6-5 many
CASSVGPPPQHF TGTGCCAGCAGTGTAGGGCCCCCGCCCCAGCATTTT TRBJ1-5 . TRBV2 many
CASSIPTSGLQFF TGTGCCAGCAGCATCCCGACTAGCGGGCTGCAGTTCTTC TRBJ2-1 TRBD2 TRBV12-3/TRBV12-4 .
CSARSGSSGTQYF TGCAGTGCCCGTTCCGGGTCCAGTGGTACGCAGTATTTT TRBJ2-3 . TRBV20-1 many
CASSPWASPDTQYF TGTGCCAGCAGCCCCTGGGCTAGCCCAGATACGCAGTATTTT TRBJ2-3 . TRBV11-2 .
CAISEDISGANVLTF TGTGCCATCAGTGAGGATATCTCTGGGGCCAACGTCCTGACTTTC TRBJ2-6 . TRBV10-3 few
CASSTRDSPRNIQYF TGTGCCAGCAGTACTAGGGACAGCCCAAGAAACATTCAGTACTTC TRBJ2-4 TRBD1 TRBV27 many